This TCR beta chain is drawn from a study of blood T cell repertoires in COVID-19 (dated by TCRdb to between 2020 and 2021). For context, the study as a whole: Samples covering the acute and convalescent phases of COVID-19 were provided by collaborators in the United States, Italy and Spain. The samples were drawn from the first 160 participants of the ongoing ImmuneRACE study and from over 950 subjects provided by 6 global collaborators. The material from the prospective study consisted of cDNA or gDNA derived from T cells, B-cell-depleted T cells, or PBMCs. Nearly every sample came with metadata listing a de-identified subject ID, COVID-19 status, age in years and sex. Subjects who had been exposed to COVID-19, were actively infected with it, or had recovered from it provided the deeply sampled blood TCRbeta repertoires that made up the dataset. The repertoires were released in a freely available public database meant as a resource for research on the immune response to SARS-CoV-2. Where available, HLA class I and class II types were taken from metadata supplied by the sample provider and were not determined by assay-based typing. Broader findings and caveats from the paper: How much clinical and demographic metadata was included differed by source and by participant, and the metadata was provided uncurated.

Including cysteine and phenylalanine, the CDR3 has 13 amino acids. Left in the record is the CDR3 DNA by itself, 39 bases read in frame from the first base. V is pared back by 4 bases and J by 1 base, with 7 bases lying between the germline termini. The germline V gene gives CDR1 as MGHDK and CDR2 as SYGVNS. With respect to this clone: The antigen this receptor binds is unknown. No base quality values were provided; no much bigger clone lies one nucleotide off.

TCRbeta CDR3 regions were amplified from genomic DNA using the immunoSEQ Assay, a bias-controlled multiplex PCR. For the original study's pipeline: Nucleated cell counts per sample were estimated from amplification of reference gene primers within the assay. To quantify the absolute abundance of each unique TCRbeta CDR3 rearrangement, sequence reads were collapsed and filtered. For each sample, productive Simpson clonality was calculated as the square root of Simpson's diversity index across productive rearrangements. As stored in TCRdb, this immuneACCESS dataset retains in-frame rearrangements with V and J assigned. A fraction of the clones does not appear; measured against another copy, unresolved V genes explain less than half of the discrepancy, and the remainder lacks a known reason. That table gives V, J and clone size, and the DNA gave D and trimming. The sample table shows 180,000 or so clones, and about 90% are seen once. Roughly 2.6% of the sample rests with the top ten.

Collaborating institutions collected whole blood in K2EDTA tubes following their own protocols. For TCRbeta analysis, collaborator samples were shipped as frozen whole blood, as isolated PBMCs, or as DNA extracted from either sample type. This clonotype originated in a man aged 35 to 55 with active or convalescent COVID-19. Sequenced input: peripheral blood. This receptor chain uses TRBV25-1 and TRBJ1-1, with the identity of the D gene unclear. The DNA is TGTGCCAGCAGTGCCAGGCCGAACACTGAAGCTTTCTTT. This codes for CASSARPNTEAFF. Where the CDR3 stops, the reference TRBV25-1 and TRBJ1-1 genes take over; the full variable domain is EADIYQTPRYLVIGTGKKITLECSQTMGHDKMYWYQQDPGMELHLIHYSYGVNSTEKGDLSSESTVSRIRTEHFPLTLESARPSHTSQYLCASSARPNTEAFFGQGTRLTVV.